The 27 T cell receptor beta chains below all came from one sample that was sequenced in a study of coeliac disease. Assay: immunoSEQ multiplex PCR; the TCRdb copy retains only in-frame clones and omits some. The table shows around 3,600 clones, with roughly 70% occurring only once. Overall study results and limits: In active celiac disease, intraepithelial and lamina propria TRB and TRG repertoires were less clonal than controls.

These receptors are not linked to any known antigen. Sequenced material: intraepithelial lymphocytes from the gut. Receptors originate from a woman aged 55-69 years with active celiac disease.

V usage is TRBV4-2 and J usage is TRBJ1-5, with D unclear. V was cut by 4 bases and J by 9 bases, with 13 bases left in between. This CDR3 has 13 amino acids. Germline V gene lookup returns CDR1 LGHNA and CDR2 YNFKEQ. The CDR3 reads CASSLSGQTPQHF. The CDR3 bases are TGTGCCAGCAGCCTGTCTGGGCAGACGCCCCAGCATTTT.

The rearrangement links TRBV29-1 to TRBJ1-4; maybe TRBD1 (6 bases). The V gene's germline CDR1 is SQVTM and CDR2 ANQGSEA. Trimming stripped 6 bases from V and 3 bases from J, with 14 bases between. This CDR3 has 14 residues. In DNA, the CDR3 is TGCAGCGTGAGCGACAGGCGGCCTAATGAAAAACTGTTTTTT. Residues: CSVSDRRPNEKLFF. Full variable domain (outside the CDR3, taken from reference TRBV29-1 and TRBJ1-4): SAVISQKPSRDICQRGTSLTIQCQVDSQVTMMFWYRQQPGQSLTLIATANQGSEATYESGFVIDKFPISRPNLTFSTLTVSNMSPEDSSIYLCSVSDRRPNEKLFFGSGTQLSVL.

This sequence joins TRBV20-1 and TRBJ1-1, with D perhaps TRBD1 (5 bases). CDR3 size: 11 residues. Between the trimmed V and J ends, which lost 3 bases and 7 bases, there was a span of 9 bases. The germline gives CDR1 DFQATT, CDR2 SNEGSKA (reference sequence). CDR3 nucleotide sequence: TGCAGTGCTAGTGGGACTTATGAAGCTTTCTTT. Encoded protein: CSASGTYEAFF.

The CDR3 loop is CASSSVTSGAYEQYF. In nucleotides, the CDR3 is TGTGCCAGTAGTTCGGTGACTAGCGGGGCCTACGAGCAGTACTTC. This rearrangement joins TRBV19 to TRBJ2-7, with 11 bases fitting TRBD2. CDR1 and CDR2 from the germline V gene are LNHDA and SQIVND (reference sequence). The length of the CDR3 is 15 residues. Trimming took 5 bases from V and 2 from J; bases not matched to a gene: 5. The variable domain in full, completed from reference TRBV19 and TRBJ2-7, reads DGGITQSPKYLFRKEGQNVTLSCEQNLNHDAMYWYRQDPGQGLRLIYYSQIVNDFQKGDIAEGYSVSREKKESFPLTVTSAQKNPTAFYLCASSSVTSGAYEQYFGPGTRLTVT.

The gene calls are TRBV2 and TRBJ1-1; possibly TRBD1 for D (5 bases). Germline V gives CDR1 SNHLY, CDR2 FYNNEI. The germline V and J ends were trimmed by 6 bases and 1 base, with 15 bases remaining between them. The CDR3 spans 15 residues. CDR3 sequence (DNA): TGTGCCAGCAGAGGCTCCCGGGGGAGGAACACTGAAGCTTTCTTT. This sequence encodes CASRGSRGRNTEAFF.

This clone was seen only a few times. This rearrangement joins TRBV9 to TRBJ1-2; D perhaps matches TRBD1 (5 bases). CDR1 is SGDLS and CDR2 is YYNGEE in the germline V gene. CDR3 length: 16 amino acids. The V gene lost 2 bases and the J gene lost 8 bases, with 22 bases spanning the gap. The CDR3 loop reads CASSVHDRDRVGGYTF. CDR3 DNA: TGTGCCAGCAGCGTCCATGACAGAGACCGGGTGGGAGGCTACACCTTC.

CDR3 bases: TGTGCCAGCAGCTCTGACAGGGGTGAAGCTTTCTTT. This encodes CASSSDRGEAFF. The chain has TRBV7-2 and TRBJ1-1; TRBD1 matches at 8 bases. Germline V gives CDR1 SGHTA, CDR2 FQGNSA. The CDR3 has 12 amino acids. Trimming removed 4 bases from V and 7 bases from J; junction bases left unmatched: 2.

This clone was counted between two and nine times. V is TRBV7-9 and J is TRBJ2-7; a possible D gene is TRBD1 (5 bases). CDR3 size: 18 residues. Germline V gene sequence: CDR1 SEHNR, CDR2 FQNEAQ (reference sequence). The germline V and J ends were trimmed by 2 bases and 2 bases, with 22 bases remaining between them. This CDR3 is CASSLWPLVDTLTYEQYF. The CDR3 nucleotides read TGTGCCAGCAGCTTATGGCCGCTCGTGGACACCTTAACCTACGAGCAGTACTTC.

The J gene is TRBJ2-1, the V gene TRBV18; D possibly corresponds to TRBD2 (5 bases). The germline V and J ends were trimmed by 6 bases and 1 base, with 19 bases remaining between them. The CDR3 runs 17 residues. From germline, CDR1 is KGHSH and CDR2 LQKENI. CDR3 residues: CASSLNPSGKSYNEQFF. The DNA for the CDR3 is TGTGCCAGCTCCCTAAATCCGAGCGGAAAGTCCTACAATGAGCAGTTCTTC. The full variable domain, with the rest looked up from reference TRBV18 and TRBJ2-1, is NAGVMQNPRHLVRRRGQEARLRCSPMKGHSHVYWYRQLPEEGLKFMVYLQKENIIDESGMPKERFSAEFPKEGPSILRIQQVVRGDSAAYFCASSLNPSGKSYNEQFFGPGTRLTVL.

The V gene is TRBV4-1, the J gene TRBJ1-6, with 8 bases aligning to TRBD1. Germline V gives CDR1 MGHRA, CDR2 YSYEKL. The CDR3 totals 15 residues. V lost 4 bases and J lost 10; bases outside the gene matches: 9. The CDR3 is CASSPETRQGSPLHF. CDR3 nucleotides: TGCGCCAGCAGCCCCGAAACCCGACAGGGGTCACCCCTCCACTTT.

The chain combines TRBV18 with TRBJ1-2; no clear D. The CDR3 is made up of 17 amino acids. The V gene lost 1 base and the J gene lost 4 bases, with 19 bases spanning the gap. Germline V gene sequence: CDR1 KGHSH, CDR2 LQKENI. DNA for the CDR3: TGTGCCAGCTCACCACATCATCGTCCCACAAGGAGCTATGGCTACACCTTC. Amino acid sequence: CASSPHHRPTRSYGYTF.

The chain joins TRBV29-1 to TRBJ1-4; the D is unclear. This CDR3 is built from 14 residues. V gave up 4 bases and J gave up 0 bases, with 9 bases separating them. Germline lookup yields CDR1 SQVTM and CDR2 ANQGSEA. CDR3: CSVARGATNEKLFF. The CDR3, as DNA: TGCAGCGTTGCCCGAGGTGCAACTAATGAAAAACTGTTTTTT.

This chain links TRBV7-2 with TRBJ2-1, with D possibly TRBD2 on 5 matching bases. V was shortened by 5 bases and J by 9 bases, with 14 bases between the two germline ends. The CDR3 runs to 13 residues. Germline CDR1 is SGHTA and CDR2 is FQGNSA. This CDR3 reads CASSPALGSEQFF. The DNA for the CDR3 is TGTGCCAGCAGCCCCGCCTTGGGGAGTGAGCAGTTCTTC. The full variable domain, completed using reference TRBV7-2 and TRBJ2-1, is GAGVSQSPSNKVTEKGKDVELRCDPISGHTALYWYRQSLGQGLEFLIYFQGNSAPDKSGLPSDRFSAERTGGSVSTLTIQRTQQEDSAVYLCASSPALGSEQFFGPGTRLTVL.

The chain combines TRBV5-1 with TRBJ1-6, with D perhaps TRBD1 (6 bases). This CDR3 region has 15 residues. CDR1 is SGHRS and CDR2 is YFSETQ in the germline V gene. Trimming cost V 4 bases and J 10 bases, with 18 bases left between them. CDR3 sequence: CASSSDTRGNSPLHF. CDR3 DNA sequence: TGCGCCAGCAGCAGCGATACCAGGGGCAACTCACCCCTCCACTTT.

The DNA of the CDR3 is TGTGCCAGCAGCTTGTGGAACAGACAAAGCTCTGGGGCCAACGTCCTGACTTTC. Its protein product is CASSLWNRQSSGANVLTF. The chain links TRBV7-8 to TRBJ2-6; no firm D call. Trimming pared 3 bases from V and 0 bases from J, leaving 15 bases between. This CDR3 comprises 18 residues. From germline, CDR1 is SGHVS and CDR2 FQNEAQ. The variable domain in full, with the rest retrieved from reference TRBV7-8 and TRBJ2-6, is GAGVSQSPRYKVAKRGQDVALRCDPISGHVSLFWYQQALGQGPEFLTYFQNEAQLDKSGLPSDRFFAERPEGSVSTLKIQRTQQEDSAVYLCASSLWNRQSSGANVLTFGAGSRLTVL.

This clone showed up just a few times. V usage is TRBV10-3 and J usage is TRBJ2-3; TRBD2 matches at 9 bases. Germline V lookup: CDR1 ENHRY, CDR2 SYGVKD. V was clipped by 7 bases and J by 4 bases; unmatched bases: 9. The CDR3 loop spans 15 amino acids. This chain's CDR3 is CAIKWAGGPPDTQYF. The CDR3 DNA follows: TGTGCCATCAAGTGGGCGGGGGGGCCGCCAGATACGCAGTATTTT.

This clone was seen a handful of times. This rearrangement joins TRBV7-2 to TRBJ2-7, with D tentatively TRBD2 (5 bases). The CDR3 has 14 residues. Trimming stripped 1 base from V and 3 bases from J, with 10 bases between. Germline loops: CDR1 SGHTA, CDR2 FQGNSA. The CDR3 is CASSLGGPNYEQYF. The CDR3 DNA sequence: TGTGCCAGCAGCTTAGGAGGGCCCAACTACGAGCAGTACTTC.

Only one count was recorded for this clone. The V call is TRBV5-5, the J call TRBJ2-5, with D possibly being TRBD1 (6 bases). Trimming shortened V by 2 bases and J by 5 bases, and 16 bases separated the two germline ends. The CDR3 loop spans 15 amino acids. CDR1 SGHKS and CDR2 YYEKEE come from the germline V gene (reference sequence). The CDR3 spells CASSFVPFQGETQYF. DNA of the CDR3: TGTGCCAGCAGCTTTGTTCCCTTTCAGGGGGAGACCCAGTACTTC.

The V and J genes are TRBV5-6 and TRBJ2-7; maybe TRBD2 (6 bases). The CDR3 consists of 14 residues. The V end was cut by 3 bases, the J end by 5 bases, with 15 bases between. CDR1 is SGHDT and CDR2 is YYEEEE in the germline V gene. The CDR3 sequence: CASSSRGRRNEQYF. The CDR3 DNA follows: TGTGCCAGCAGCTCGCGGGGACGCCGGAACGAGCAGTACTTC.

This clone has a handful of counts. The chain couples TRBV9 to TRBJ2-3; the D gene is possibly TRBD2 (5 bases). CDR3 length equals 16 residues. The V end lost 0 bases, the J end lost 2 bases, and 13 bases lay between the germline ends. The V gene's germline CDR1 is SGDLS and CDR2 YYNGEE. In nucleotides, the CDR3 is TGTGCCAGCAGCGTAGAGGGTGGTCTAGCCACAGATACGCAGTATTTT. Translated, it gives CASSVEGGLATDTQYF.

The genes are TRBV2 and TRBJ2-4; TRBD1 is a possible D gene (6 bases). CDR1 SNHLY and CDR2 FYNNEI come from the germline V gene. The CDR3 extends over 14 amino acids. Trimming stripped 6 bases from V and 0 bases from J, with 9 bases between. The CDR3 bases are TGTGCCAGCAGGGAGGACAGAGCCAAAAACATTCAGTACTTC. Translated, it gives CASREDRAKNIQYF.

The chain links TRBV11-1 to TRBJ2-1; TRBD2 matches at 8 bases. Germline trimming cut 5 bases from V and 8 bases from J; bases unmatched to any gene: 20. The length of the CDR3 is 18 residues. Germline CDR1 SGHAT, CDR2 FQDESV (reference sequence). CDR3 amino acids: CASSPGGLSGSSRYEQFF. The CDR3 DNA reads TGTGCCAGCAGCCCCGGGGGTCTCAGCGGGAGCTCGAGGTATGAGCAGTTCTTC.

The chain has TRBV7-3 and TRBJ2-1; D may be TRBD2 (5 bases). Germline loops: CDR1 SGHTA, CDR2 FQGTGA. The ends were cut back, 4 bases at V and 9 bases at J, with 10 bases in the middle. The CDR3 length is 12 residues. CDR3 DNA: TGTGCCAGCAGCTCACCGGGGAGTGAGCAGTTCTTC. This sequence encodes CASSSPGSEQFF.

The chain links TRBV7-2 to TRBJ2-7; the match to TRBD1 covers 8 bases. Germline-derived CDR1 and CDR2 are SGHTA and FQGNSA. V shed 2 bases and J 0 bases; nucleotides not matched to a gene: 9. This CDR3 has 17 amino acids. The CDR3 sequence is CASSLRSGQGLSYEQYF. The CDR3 bases are TGTGCCAGCAGCTTAAGGTCTGGACAGGGCCTCTCCTACGAGCAGTACTTC. The full variable domain, its missing parts supplied by reference TRBV7-2 and TRBJ2-7, is GAGVSQSPSNKVTEKGKDVELRCDPISGHTALYWYRQSLGQGLEFLIYFQGNSAPDKSGLPSDRFSAERTGGSVSTLTIQRTQQEDSAVYLCASSLRSGQGLSYEQYFGPGTRLTVT.

Only one count was recorded for this clone. This chain connects TRBV29-1 to TRBJ2-3, with a weak D call TRBD1 (5 bases). V was trimmed by 0 bases and J by 1 base, leaving 14 bases between them. Germline values: CDR1 SQVTM, CDR2 ANQGSEA. CDR3 length equals 16 residues. CDR3 protein: CSVEEGRGARTDTQYF. The CDR3 bases are TGCAGCGTTGAAGAAGGTAGGGGCGCCCGCACAGATACGCAGTATTTT.

CDR3 in DNA: TGCGCCAGCAGCGATCCCTGGAGGGCCCAAGGCACCGGGGAGCTGTTTTTT. Protein product: CASSDPWRAQGTGELFF. The rearrangement joins TRBV4-3 to TRBJ2-2; a weak D match, TRBD2 (6 bases). The CDR3 has 17 amino acids. Deletions cut 5 bases from V and 4 bases from J, with 20 bases between. Germline values: CDR1 LGHNA, CDR2 YSLEER.

This clone was counted between two and nine times. The V call is TRBV5-1, the J call TRBJ2-3; 7 nucleotides match TRBD2. The trim removed 7 bases at V and 6 bases at J, leaving 8 bases unmatched. CDR3 length equals 13 residues. From germline, CDR1 is SGHRS and CDR2 YFSETQ. The DNA of the CDR3 is TGCGCCAGCGGTAGCGGGTACCCGGATACGCAGTATTTT. Protein sequence: CASGSGYPDTQYF.